The clone carrying this T cell receptor (beta chain) was seen repeatedly, ten times or more. The sample originates from a study of human T cells and chemical hapten exposure. This sample's time point: pre-sensitization, week 0. Treatment: therapeutic diphenylcyclopropenone sensitization with weekly scalp DPC. In the original analysis: TCR counts had a median of about 94,000 per sample and spanned roughly 23,224 to 750,000. MiXCR, applied by TCRdb to the RACE reads, yields one record per CDR3 protein. These V and J calls derive from TCRdb rather than the authors' analysis. Among about 70,000 distinct CDR3 sequences listed, roughly 9.8% were seen once. J was trimmed by 8 bases and V by 2 bases; bases with no gene match: 7. Germline V gives CDR1 GTSNPN, CDR2 SVGIG (reference sequence). The CDR3 runs to 14 residues.

The rearrangement joins TRBV30 to TRBJ1-2, with 11 nucleotides matching TRBD1. The receptor comes from a woman aged 50 to 60 with alopecia areata. Some clones in this sample may be carry-over from other donors' samples. The sequencing used whole blood, collected in connection with sensitization to the hapten diphenylcyclopropenone (DPC). As DNA, the CDR3 is TGTGCCTGGAGTCGGGACAGGGGGAGTAGGGGCTACACCTTC. This encodes CAWSRDRGSRGYTF.